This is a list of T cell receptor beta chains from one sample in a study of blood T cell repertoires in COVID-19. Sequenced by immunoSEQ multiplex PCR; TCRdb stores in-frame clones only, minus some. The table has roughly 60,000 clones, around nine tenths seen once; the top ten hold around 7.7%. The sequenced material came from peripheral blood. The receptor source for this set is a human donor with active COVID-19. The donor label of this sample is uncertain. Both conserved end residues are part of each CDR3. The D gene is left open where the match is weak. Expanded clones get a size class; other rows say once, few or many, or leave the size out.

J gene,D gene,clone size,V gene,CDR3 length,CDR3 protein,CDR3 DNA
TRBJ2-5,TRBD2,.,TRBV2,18,CASSDGGLAGVYQETQYF,TGTGCCAGCAGTGATGGTGGGCTAGCGGGAGTTTACCAAGAGACCCAGTACTTC
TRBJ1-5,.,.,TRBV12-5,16,CASATPHGDSNQPQHF,TGTGCTAGTGCCACGCCCCATGGAGATAGCAATCAGCCCCAGCATTTT
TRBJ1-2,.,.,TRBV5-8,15,CASSLIRGDTAGYTF,TGTGCCAGCAGCTTGATCAGGGGCGACACGGCTGGCTACACCTTC
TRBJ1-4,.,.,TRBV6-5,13,CASRGSNNEKLFF,TGTGCCAGCAGGGGGAGTAATAATGAAAAACTGTTTTTT
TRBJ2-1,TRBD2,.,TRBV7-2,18,CASSLAPGTSGNHNEQFF,TGTGCCAGCAGCTTAGCTCCCGGGACTAGCGGGAACCACAATGAGCAGTTCTTC
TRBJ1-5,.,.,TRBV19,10,CASSDQPQHF,TGTGCCAGTAGCGATCAGCCCCAGCATTTT
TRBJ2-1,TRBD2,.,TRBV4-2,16,CASSRTGLAEYNEQFF,TGTGCCAGCAGCCGGACGGGACTAGCGGAGTACAATGAGCAGTTCTTC
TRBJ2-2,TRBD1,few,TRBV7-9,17,CASSLISGDRVSGELFF,TGTGCCAGCAGCTTAATCTCCGGTGACAGGGTCTCCGGGGAGCTGTTTTTT
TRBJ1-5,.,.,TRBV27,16,CASRDTEGYSNQPQHF,TGTGCCAGCAGGGACACGGAAGGATATAGCAATCAGCCCCAGCATTTT
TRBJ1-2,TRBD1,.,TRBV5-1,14,CASSADGTDYGYTF,TGCGCCAGCAGCGCGGACGGGACAGACTATGGCTACACCTTC
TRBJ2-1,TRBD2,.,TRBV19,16,CASTSQPGLGIDEQFF,TGTGCCAGTACCAGTCAACCGGGACTAGGAATTGATGAGCAGTTCTTC
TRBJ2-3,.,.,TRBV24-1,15,CATSFNGGRTDTQYF,TGTGCCACCAGTTTCAACGGGGGGCGCACAGATACGCAGTATTTT
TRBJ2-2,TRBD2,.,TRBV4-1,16,CASSQVSGANTGELFF,TGCGCCAGCAGCCAAGTGAGCGGGGCGAACACCGGGGAGCTGTTTTTT
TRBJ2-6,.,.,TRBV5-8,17,CASSLVGVNSGANVLTF,TGTGCCAGCAGCTTGGTGGGAGTCAACTCTGGGGCCAACGTCCTGACTTTC
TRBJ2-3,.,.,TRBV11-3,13,CASSKPPTDTQYF,TGTGCCAGCAGTAAGCCCCCCACAGATACGCAGTATTTT
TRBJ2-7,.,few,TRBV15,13,CATSRLGTYEQYF,TGTGCCACCAGCAGACTAGGAACCTACGAGCAGTACTTC
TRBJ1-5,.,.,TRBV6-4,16,CASRVAGVWPNQPQHF,TGTGCCAGCAGAGTTGCGGGGGTCTGGCCTAATCAGCCCCAGCATTTT
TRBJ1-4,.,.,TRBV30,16,CAWSVSIRGFNEKLFF,TGTGCCTGGAGTGTTTCTATACGAGGGTTTAATGAAAAACTGTTTTTT
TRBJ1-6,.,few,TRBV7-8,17,CASSPRQGDAYNSPLHF,TGTGCCAGCAGCCCCCGGCAGGGTGACGCCTATAATTCACCCCTCCACTTT
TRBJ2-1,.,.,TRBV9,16,CASSVDPQGSYNEQFF,TGTGCCAGCAGCGTAGATCCCCAGGGTTCCTACAATGAGCAGTTCTTC
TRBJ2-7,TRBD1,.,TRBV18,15,CASSPGTGDSYEQYF,TGTGCCAGCTCACCCGGGACAGGCGATTCTTACGAGCAGTACTTC
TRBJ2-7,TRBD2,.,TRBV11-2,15,CASSSFGAGGGEQYF,TGTGCCAGCAGCTCCTTTGGAGCGGGAGGCGGCGAGCAGTACTTC
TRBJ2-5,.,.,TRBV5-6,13,CASTLGGRETQYF,TGTGCCAGCACCCTCGGAGGGCGGGAGACCCAGTACTTC
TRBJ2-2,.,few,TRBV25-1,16,CASSEGLPSPAGELFF,TGTGCCAGCAGTGAAGGGCTCCCTTCTCCGGCCGGGGAGCTGTTTTTT
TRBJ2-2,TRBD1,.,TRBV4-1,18,CASSQDPRQGPNTGELFF,TGCGCCAGCAGCCAAGACCCTCGACAGGGCCCCAACACCGGGGAGCTGTTTTTT
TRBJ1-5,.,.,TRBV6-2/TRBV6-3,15,CASSLQGRGNQPQHF,TGTGCCAGCAGCTTACAGGGTCGAGGCAATCAGCCCCAGCATTTT
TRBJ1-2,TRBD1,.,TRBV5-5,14,CASSLSGTDYGYTF,TGTGCCAGCAGCTTGTCCGGGACAGATTATGGCTACACCTTC
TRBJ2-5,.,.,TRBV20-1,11,CSAKLPETQYF,TGCAGTGCTAAACTACCAGAGACCCAGTACTTC
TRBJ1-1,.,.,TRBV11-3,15,CASSPVTDMGTEAFF,TGTGCCAGCAGCCCAGTGACAGACATGGGGACTGAAGCTTTCTTT
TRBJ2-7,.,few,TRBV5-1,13,CASSLAGQGEQYF,TGCGCCAGCAGCTTGGCCGGGCAGGGGGAGCAGTACTTC
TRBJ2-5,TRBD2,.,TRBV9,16,CASSPTSGGAGETQYF,TGTGCCAGCAGCCCGACGAGCGGGGGGGCCGGGGAGACCCAGTACTTC
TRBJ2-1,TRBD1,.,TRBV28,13,CASSTDRDNEQFF,TGTGCCAGCAGTACCGACAGGGACAATGAGCAGTTCTTC
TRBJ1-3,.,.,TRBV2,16,CASSEAIASSGNTIYF,TGTGCCAGCAGTGAAGCGATCGCGAGCTCTGGAAACACCATATATTTT
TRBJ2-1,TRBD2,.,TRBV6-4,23,CASSDAGGFSKALLAGGSNEQFF,TGTGCCAGCAGTGACGCAGGGGGCTTTTCAAAGGCTTTACTAGCGGGAGGGAGTAATGAGCAGTTCTTC
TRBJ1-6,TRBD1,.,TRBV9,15,CASNAGDRGRSPLHF,TGTGCCAGCAACGCGGGGGACAGGGGGCGATCACCCCTCCACTTT
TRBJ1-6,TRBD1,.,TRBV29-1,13,CSVRAGGDSPLHF,TGCAGCGTAAGGGCAGGGGGCGATTCACCCCTCCACTTT
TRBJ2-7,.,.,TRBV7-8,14,CASSLYPRGYEQYF,TGTGCCAGCAGCTTATATCCCAGGGGCTACGAGCAGTACTTC
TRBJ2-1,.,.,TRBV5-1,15,CASREGTPTYNEQFF,TGCGCCAGCCGGGAAGGGACTCCCACCTACAATGAGCAGTTCTTC
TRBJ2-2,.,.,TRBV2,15,CASSEVPGRTGELFF,TGTGCCAGCAGTGAAGTCCCAGGGCGGACCGGGGAGCTGTTTTTT
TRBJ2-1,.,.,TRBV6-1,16,CASSEEGDTYYNEQFF,TGTGCCAGCAGTGAAGAGGGGGACACCTACTACAATGAGCAGTTCTTC
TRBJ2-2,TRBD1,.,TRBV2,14,CASRPDRALGELFF,TGTGCCAGCAGGCCGGACAGGGCTCTCGGGGAGCTGTTTTTT
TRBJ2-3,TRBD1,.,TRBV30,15,CAWSSGQGASDTQYF,TGTGCCTGGAGTTCGGGACAGGGGGCTTCAGATACGCAGTATTTT
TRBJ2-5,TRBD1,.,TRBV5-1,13,CASSSTGEETQYF,TGCGCCAGCAGCTCGACAGGGGAAGAGACCCAGTACTTC
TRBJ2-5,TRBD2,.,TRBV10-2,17,CASSEPSSGGARETQYF,TGCGCCAGCAGTGAGCCGTCTAGCGGGGGGGCCAGAGAGACCCAGTACTTC
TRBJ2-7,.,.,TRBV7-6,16,CASSPMGRGTPYEQYF,TGTGCCAGCAGCCCAATGGGTCGCGGCACCCCCTACGAGCAGTACTTC